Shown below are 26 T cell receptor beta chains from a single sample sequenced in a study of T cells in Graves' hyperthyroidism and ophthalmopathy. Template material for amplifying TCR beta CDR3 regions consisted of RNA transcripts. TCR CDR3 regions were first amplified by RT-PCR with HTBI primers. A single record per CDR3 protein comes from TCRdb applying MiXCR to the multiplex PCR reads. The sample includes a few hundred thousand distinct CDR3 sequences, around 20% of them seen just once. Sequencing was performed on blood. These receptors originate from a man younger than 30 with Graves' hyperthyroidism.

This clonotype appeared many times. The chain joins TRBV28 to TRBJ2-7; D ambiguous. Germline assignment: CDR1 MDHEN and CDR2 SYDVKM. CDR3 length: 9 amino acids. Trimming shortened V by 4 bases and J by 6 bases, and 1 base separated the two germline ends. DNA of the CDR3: TGTGCCAGCAGTTCCGAGCAGTACTTC. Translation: CASSSEQYF.

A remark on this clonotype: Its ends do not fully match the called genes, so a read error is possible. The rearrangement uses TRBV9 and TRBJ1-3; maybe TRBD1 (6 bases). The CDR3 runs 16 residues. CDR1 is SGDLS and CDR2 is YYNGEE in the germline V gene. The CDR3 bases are TGTGCCAGCAGCGGGGGGACAAACGGCTCTGGAAACACCTTATATTTT. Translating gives CASSGGTNGSGNTLYF.

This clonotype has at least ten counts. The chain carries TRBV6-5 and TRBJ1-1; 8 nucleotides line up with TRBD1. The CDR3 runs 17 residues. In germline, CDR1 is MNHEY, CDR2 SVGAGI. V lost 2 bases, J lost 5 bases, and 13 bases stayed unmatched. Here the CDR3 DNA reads TGTGCCAGCAGTTACGAGGGCGCAGGGGGCGAATGGACTGAAGCTTTCTTT. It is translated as CASSYEGAGGEWTEAFF.

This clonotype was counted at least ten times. The DNA for the CDR3 is TGTGCCAGCAGACGGACAGGGTTTGTCGGCTACACCTTC. Its protein is CASRRTGFVGYTF. The chain joins TRBV2 to TRBJ1-2; the match to TRBD1 covers 8 bases. The germline V gene encodes CDR1 SNHLY and CDR2 FYNNEI. The CDR3 is 13 amino acids. V dropped 6 bases and J dropped 8; count of bases not matched to a gene: 8.

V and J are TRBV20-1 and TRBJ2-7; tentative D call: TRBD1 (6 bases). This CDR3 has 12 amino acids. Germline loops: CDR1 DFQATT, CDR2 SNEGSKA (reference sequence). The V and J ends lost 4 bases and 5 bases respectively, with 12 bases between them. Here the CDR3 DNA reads TGCAGTGCTATACAGGGAACCAACGAGCAGTACTTC. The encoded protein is CSAIQGTNEQYF.

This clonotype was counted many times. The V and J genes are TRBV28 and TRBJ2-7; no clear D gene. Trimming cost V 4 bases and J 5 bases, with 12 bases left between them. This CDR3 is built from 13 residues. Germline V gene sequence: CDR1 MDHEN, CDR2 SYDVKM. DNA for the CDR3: TGTGCCAGCAGTTCTACGAACACAAACGAGCAGTACTTC. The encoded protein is CASSSTNTNEQYF.

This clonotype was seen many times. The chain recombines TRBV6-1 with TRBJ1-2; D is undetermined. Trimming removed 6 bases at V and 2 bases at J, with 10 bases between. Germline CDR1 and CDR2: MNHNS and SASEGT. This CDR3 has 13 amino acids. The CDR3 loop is CASRRDGNYGYTF. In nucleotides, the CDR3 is TGTGCCAGCAGGAGAGACGGGAACTATGGCTACACCTTC.

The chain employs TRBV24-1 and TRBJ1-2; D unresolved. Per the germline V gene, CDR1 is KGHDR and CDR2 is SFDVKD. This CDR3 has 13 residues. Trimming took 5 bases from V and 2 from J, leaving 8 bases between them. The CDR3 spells CATSVSENYGYTF. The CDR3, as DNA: TGTGCCACCAGTGTTTCCGAAAACTATGGCTACACCTTC.

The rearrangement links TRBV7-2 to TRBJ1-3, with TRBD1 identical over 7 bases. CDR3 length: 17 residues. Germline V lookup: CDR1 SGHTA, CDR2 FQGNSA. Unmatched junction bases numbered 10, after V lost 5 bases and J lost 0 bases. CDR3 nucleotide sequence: TGTGCCAGCAGCCCAGGGGGACGCGCGGACTCTGGAAACACCATATATTTT. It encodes CASSPGGRADSGNTIYF.

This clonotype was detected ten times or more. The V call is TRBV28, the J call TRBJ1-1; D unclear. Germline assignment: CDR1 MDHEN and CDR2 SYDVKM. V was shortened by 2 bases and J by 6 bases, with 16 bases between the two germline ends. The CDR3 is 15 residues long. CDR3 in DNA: TGTGCCAGCAGTTTAGTCCGGGCCCTCGACGCTGAAGCTTTCTTT. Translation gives CASSLVRALDAEAFF.

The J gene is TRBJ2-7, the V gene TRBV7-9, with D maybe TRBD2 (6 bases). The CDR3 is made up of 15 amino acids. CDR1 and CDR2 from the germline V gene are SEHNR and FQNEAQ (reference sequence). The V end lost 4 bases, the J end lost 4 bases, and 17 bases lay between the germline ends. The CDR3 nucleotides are TGTGCCAGCAGCTCGCCGGGCGCGGGGCAGTACGAGCAGTACTTC. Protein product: CASSSPGAGQYEQYF.

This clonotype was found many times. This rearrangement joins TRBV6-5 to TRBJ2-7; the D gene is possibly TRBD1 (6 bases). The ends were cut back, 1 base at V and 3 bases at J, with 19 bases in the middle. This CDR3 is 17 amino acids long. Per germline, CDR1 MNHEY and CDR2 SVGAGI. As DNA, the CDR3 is TGTGCCAGCAGTTACTGTGATACAGGGACCTTTTTCTACGAGCAGTACTTC. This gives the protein CASSYCDTGTFFYEQYF.

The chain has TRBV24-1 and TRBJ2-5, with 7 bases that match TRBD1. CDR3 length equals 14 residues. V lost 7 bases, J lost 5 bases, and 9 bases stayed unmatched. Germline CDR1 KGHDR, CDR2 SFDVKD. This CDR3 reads CATRAPGGQETQYF. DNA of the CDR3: TGTGCCACCAGGGCCCCAGGGGGTCAGGAGACCCAGTACTTC.

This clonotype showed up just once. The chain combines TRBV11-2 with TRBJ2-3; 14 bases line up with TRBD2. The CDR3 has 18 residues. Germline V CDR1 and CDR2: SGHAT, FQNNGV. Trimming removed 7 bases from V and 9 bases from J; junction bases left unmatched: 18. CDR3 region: CASNRGTPTSGGATTQYF. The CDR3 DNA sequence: TGTGCCAGCAACCGAGGGACCCCGACTAGCGGGGGGGCTACGACGCAGTATTTT.

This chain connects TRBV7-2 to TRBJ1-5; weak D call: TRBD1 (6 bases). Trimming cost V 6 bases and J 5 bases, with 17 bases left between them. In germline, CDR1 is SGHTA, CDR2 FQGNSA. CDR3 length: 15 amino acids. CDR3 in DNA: TGTGCCAGCAGTTCGGGACCGGGGGGCCATCAGCCCCAGCATTTT. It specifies CASSSGPGGHQPQHF.

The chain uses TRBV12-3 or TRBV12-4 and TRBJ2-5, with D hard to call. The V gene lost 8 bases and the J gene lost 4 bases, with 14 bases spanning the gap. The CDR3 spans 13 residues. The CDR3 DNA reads TGTGCCAGCGGGGTGCGGAATGGAGAGACCCAGTACTTC. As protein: CASGVRNGETQYF.

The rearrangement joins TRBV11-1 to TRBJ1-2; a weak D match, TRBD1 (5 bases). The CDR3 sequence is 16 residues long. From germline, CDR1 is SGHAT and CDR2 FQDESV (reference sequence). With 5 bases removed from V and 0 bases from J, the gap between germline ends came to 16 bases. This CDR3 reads CASSPRQPPANYGYTF. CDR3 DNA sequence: TGTGCCAGCAGCCCTCGACAGCCCCCAGCTAACTATGGCTACACCTTC. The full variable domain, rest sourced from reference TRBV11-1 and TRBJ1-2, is EAEVAQSPRYKITEKSQAVAFWCDPISGHATLYWYRQILGQGPELLVQFQDESVVDDSQLPKDRFSAERLKGVDSTLKIQPAELGDSAMYLCASSPRQPPANYGYTFGSGTRLTVV.

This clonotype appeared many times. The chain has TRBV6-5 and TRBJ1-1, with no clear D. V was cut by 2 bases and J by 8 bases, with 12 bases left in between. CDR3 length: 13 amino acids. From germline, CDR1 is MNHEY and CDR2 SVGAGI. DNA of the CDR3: TGTGCCAGCAGTTACCCCATGGTGGACGAAGCTTTCTTT. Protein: CASSYPMVDEAFF.

The CDR3 here is CASSEASGQTYEQYF. The CDR3 nucleotides read TGTGCCAGCAGTGAAGCATCGGGACAGACCTACGAGCAGTACTTC. The V and J genes are TRBV6-1 and TRBJ2-7; 7 bases align to TRBD1. The CDR3 loop spans 15 amino acids. The germline CDR1 and CDR2 sequences are MNHNS and SASEGT. V shed 0 bases and J 2 bases; nucleotides not matched to a gene: 4.

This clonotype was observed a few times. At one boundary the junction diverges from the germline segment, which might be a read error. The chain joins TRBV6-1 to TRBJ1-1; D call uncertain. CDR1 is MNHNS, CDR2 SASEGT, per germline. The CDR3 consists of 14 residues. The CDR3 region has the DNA TGTGCCAGCAGTCCGAGGGCGGGGAACACTGAAGCTTGCTTT. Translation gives CASSPRAGNTEACF.

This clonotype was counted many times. For the CDR3, the DNA is TGTGCCAGCATCAGACGACAGGGGAGGCAAGAGACCCAGTACTTC. This translates into CASIRRQGRQETQYF. The gene calls are TRBV6-5 and TRBJ2-5; 8 bases are shared with TRBD1. Germline V lookup: CDR1 MNHEY, CDR2 SVGAGI. V shed 7 bases, J shed 2 bases, and the junction held 9 bases outside the gene matches. There are 15 residues in the CDR3.

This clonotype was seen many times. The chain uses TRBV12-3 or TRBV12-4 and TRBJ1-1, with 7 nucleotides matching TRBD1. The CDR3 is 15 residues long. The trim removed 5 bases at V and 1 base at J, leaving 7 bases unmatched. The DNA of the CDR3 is TGTGCCAGCAGTCCCCAGACAGGGACGAACACTGAAGCTTTCTTT. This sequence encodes CASSPQTGTNTEAFF.

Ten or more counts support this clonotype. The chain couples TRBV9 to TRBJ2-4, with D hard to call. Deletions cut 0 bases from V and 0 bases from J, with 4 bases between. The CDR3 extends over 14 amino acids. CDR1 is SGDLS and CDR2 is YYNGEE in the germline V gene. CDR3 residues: CASSVGIAKNIQYF. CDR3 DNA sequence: TGTGCCAGCAGCGTAGGTATAGCCAAAAACATTCAGTACTTC.

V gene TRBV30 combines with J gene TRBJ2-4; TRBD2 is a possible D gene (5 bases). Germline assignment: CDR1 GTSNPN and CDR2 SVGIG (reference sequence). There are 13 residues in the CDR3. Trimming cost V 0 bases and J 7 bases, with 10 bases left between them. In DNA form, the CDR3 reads TGTGCCTGGAGTGTGGAGGAAGGTAACATTCAGTACTTC. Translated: CAWSVEEGNIQYF. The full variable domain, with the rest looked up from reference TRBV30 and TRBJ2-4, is SQTIHQWPATLVQPVGSPLSLECTVEGTSNPNLYWYRQAAGRGLQLLFYSVGIGQISSEVPQNLSASRPQDRQFILSSKKLLLSDSGFYLCAWSVEEGNIQYFGAGTRLSVL.

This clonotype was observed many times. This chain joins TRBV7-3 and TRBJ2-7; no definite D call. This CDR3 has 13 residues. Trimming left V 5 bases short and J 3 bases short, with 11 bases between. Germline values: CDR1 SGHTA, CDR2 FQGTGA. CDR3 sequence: CASSETDGYEQYF. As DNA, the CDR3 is TGTGCCAGCAGCGAAACCGACGGCTACGAGCAGTACTTC.

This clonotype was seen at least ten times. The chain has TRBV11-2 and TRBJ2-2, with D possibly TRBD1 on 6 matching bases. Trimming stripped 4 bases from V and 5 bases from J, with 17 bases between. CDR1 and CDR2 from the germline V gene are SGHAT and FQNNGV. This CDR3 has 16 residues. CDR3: CASSSLQGRGTGELFF. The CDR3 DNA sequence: TGTGCCAGCAGCTCGCTCCAGGGTAGGGGGACCGGGGAGCTGTTTTTT.